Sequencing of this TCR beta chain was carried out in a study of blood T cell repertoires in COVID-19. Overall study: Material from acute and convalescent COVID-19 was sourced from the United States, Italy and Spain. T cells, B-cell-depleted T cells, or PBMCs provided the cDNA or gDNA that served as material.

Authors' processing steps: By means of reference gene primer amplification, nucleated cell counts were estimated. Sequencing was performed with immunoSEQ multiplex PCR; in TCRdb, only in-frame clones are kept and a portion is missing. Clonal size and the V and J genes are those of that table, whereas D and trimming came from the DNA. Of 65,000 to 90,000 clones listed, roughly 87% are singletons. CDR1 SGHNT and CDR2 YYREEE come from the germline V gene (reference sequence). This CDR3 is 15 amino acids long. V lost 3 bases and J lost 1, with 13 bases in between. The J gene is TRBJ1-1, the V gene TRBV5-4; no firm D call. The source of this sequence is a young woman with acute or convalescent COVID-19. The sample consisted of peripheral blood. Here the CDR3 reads CASSYFEVSNTEAFF. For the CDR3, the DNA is TGTGCCAGCAGCTATTTTGAGGTGTCGAACACTGAAGCTTTCTTT.